Listed here is a single T cell receptor (beta chain). The antigen remains undetermined. The sample originates from a study of response to subunit inactivated influenza vaccine. Study-level results: Each seasonal influenza vaccination recruits few new T cells, the authors suggested.

CDR1 and CDR2 (germline): MDHEN, SYDVKM. Trimming removed 1 base from V and 14 bases from J, with 14 bases in between. This CDR3 comprises 12 residues. TCRdb ran MiXCR on the RT-PCR reads and lists one entry per CDR3 protein. The data show a few hundred thousand distinct CDR3 sequences, about 14% seen once. The sequence came from a man in his fifties who received an inactivated influenza vaccine. Sequences were derived from PBMCs from blood, sampled roughly 12 days after vaccination. The genes are TRBV28 and TRBJ2-5; D uncertain. The CDR3 loop is CASSLLLGMIYF. The CDR3 nucleotides read TGTGCCAGCAGTTTATTACTGGGGATGATTTACTTC. The variable domain in full, with the rest retrieved from reference TRBV28 and TRBJ2-5, is DVKVTQSSRYLVKRTGEKVFLECVQDMDHENMFWYRQDPGLGLRLIYFSYDVKMKEKGDIPEGYSVSREKKERFSLILESASTNQTSMYLCASSLLLGMIYFGPGTRLLVL.